Detailed here is one T cell receptor beta chain. Antigen unknown. Clones were read by immunoSEQ multiplex PCR, and TCRdb kept only the in-frame ones, dropping some. Of over 55,000 clones in the sample, 87% were seen once. The ends lost 2 bases at V and 5 bases at J; junction bases unmatched: 3. This CDR3 is 14 amino acids long. Germline CDR1 is MGHRA and CDR2 is YSYEKL. This sample was taken from a study of lymphopenia after photon versus proton radiotherapy. Findings and caveats of the study: Only patients who died were analyzed for survival; proton advantage is unproven. Under photons, naive T cells and diversity fell while effector/memory populations rose. A bigger post-nadir fall in TCR diversity correlated inversely with survival time in deceased patients.

This clonotype was obtained from a man older than 75 with esophageal cancer. The J gene is TRBJ1-3, the V gene TRBV4-1, with TRBD1 identical over 7 bases. The sequences come from peripheral blood, collected from a patient treated with proton-based radiotherapy. The CDR3 DNA reads as TGCGCCAGCAGCCAACCGACAGGGAGAAACACCATATATTTT. It translates to CASSQPTGRNTIYF.